This T cell receptor beta chain was documented in a study of blood T cell repertoires in COVID-19. Some clones are missing from TCRdb's copy, which holds only in-frame ones; the method was immunoSEQ multiplex PCR. Seen here are roughly 150,000 clones, around four fifths observed once, and the top ten hold roughly 4%. Germline V gene sequence: CDR1 MNHEY, CDR2 SVGEGT. The CDR3 runs to 15 residues. Trimming took 5 bases from V and 1 from J, leaving 12 bases between them. Specimen: peripheral blood. The receptor comes from a woman older than 75 with acute or convalescent COVID-19. This chain uses TRBV6-2 or TRBV6-3 with TRBJ1-5; D not certain. CDR3 nucleotide sequence: TGTGCCAGCAGTCCCTGGGGAGTCAGCAATCAGCCCCAGCATTTT. It yields the protein CASSPWGVSNQPQHF.